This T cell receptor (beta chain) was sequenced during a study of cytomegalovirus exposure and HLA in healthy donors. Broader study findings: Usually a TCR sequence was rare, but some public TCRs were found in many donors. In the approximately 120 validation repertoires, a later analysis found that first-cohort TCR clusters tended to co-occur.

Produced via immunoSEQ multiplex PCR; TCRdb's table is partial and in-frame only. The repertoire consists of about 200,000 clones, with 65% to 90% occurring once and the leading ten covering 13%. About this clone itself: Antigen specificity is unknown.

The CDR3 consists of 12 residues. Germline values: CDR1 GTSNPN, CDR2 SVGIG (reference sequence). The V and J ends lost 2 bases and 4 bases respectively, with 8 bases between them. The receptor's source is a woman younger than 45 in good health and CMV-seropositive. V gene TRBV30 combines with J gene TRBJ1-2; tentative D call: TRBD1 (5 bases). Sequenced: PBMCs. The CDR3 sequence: CAWSLQGYGYTF. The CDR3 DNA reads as TGTGCCTGGAGTCTTCAGGGCTATGGCTACACCTTC. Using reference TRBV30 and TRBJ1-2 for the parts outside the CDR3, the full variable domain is SQTIHQWPATLVQPVGSPLSLECTVEGTSNPNLYWYRQAAGRGLQLLFYSVGIGQISSEVPQNLSASRPQDRQFILSSKKLLLSDSGFYLCAWSLQGYGYTFGSGTRLTVV.